This is a list of T cell receptor beta chains from one sample in a study of OX40 agonist ivuxolimab in advanced cancers. Profiling relied on immunoSEQ multiplex PCR, and the TCRdb table lists in-frame clones only, not all of them. The profile shows 35,000 to 40,000 clones, 82% of them singletons. The sequenced sample was CD4+ or CD8+ T cells sorted from blood, obtained in a trial of the OX40 agonist ivuxolimab. All receptors come from an adult with an advanced solid tumor such as melanoma, head and neck, liver or kidney cancer. CDR3s include the opening cysteine and the closing phenylalanine or tryptophan. The D gene is left open where the match is weak. Clone size is not always given. Where it is, it says once, few, many or a class for expanded clones.

clone size: NA
J gene: TRBJ2-2
D gene: TRBD2
V gene: TRBV7-6
CDR3 protein: CASSLRTSNTGELFF
CDR3 DNA: TGTGCCAGCAGCTTAAGGACTAGCAACACCGGGGAGCTGTTTTTT

clone size: once
J gene: TRBJ1-2
D gene: TRBD1
V gene: TRBV5-1
CDR3 protein: CASSLNRGYGYTF
CDR3 DNA: TGCGCCAGCAGCTTAAACAGGGGCTATGGCTACACCTTC

clone size: NA
J gene: TRBJ2-1
D gene: TRBD2
V gene: TRBV11-2
CDR3 protein: CASSHWTSGGNNEQFF
CDR3 DNA: TGTGCCAGCAGCCACTGGACTAGCGGGGGTAACAATGAGCAGTTCTTC

clone size: NA
J gene: TRBJ2-7
D gene: NA
V gene: TRBV5-1
CDR3 protein: CASSPSGVPYEQYF
CDR3 DNA: TGCGCCAGCAGCCCGTCGGGGGTACCCTACGAGCAGTACTTC

clone size: NA
J gene: TRBJ1-3
D gene: NA
V gene: TRBV18
CDR3 protein: CASSPAGDSGNTIYF
CDR3 DNA: TGTGCCAGCTCACCCGCAGGCGACTCTGGAAACACCATATATTTT

clone size: NA
J gene: TRBJ2-5
D gene: NA
V gene: TRBV19
CDR3 protein: CASSISRGETQYF
CDR3 DNA: TGTGCCAGTAGTATCTCCAGGGGCGAGACCCAGTACTTC

clone size: NA
J gene: TRBJ2-3
D gene: NA
V gene: TRBV5-1
CDR3 protein: CASSLVWGSDTQYF
CDR3 DNA: TGCGCCAGCAGCTTGGTATGGGGATCAGATACGCAGTATTTT

clone size: NA
J gene: TRBJ2-7
D gene: NA
V gene: TRBV5-6
CDR3 protein: CASSDLGVPTYEQYF
CDR3 DNA: TGTGCCAGCAGCGACTTGGGAGTCCCAACCTACGAGCAGTACTTC

clone size: NA
J gene: TRBJ1-2
D gene: NA
V gene: TRBV18
CDR3 protein: CASSPAENGYTF
CDR3 DNA: TGTGCCAGCTCGCCGGCAGAAAATGGCTACACCTTC

clone size: NA
J gene: TRBJ2-3
D gene: NA
V gene: TRBV6-1
CDR3 protein: CASSESYLDTQYF
CDR3 DNA: TGTGCCAGCAGTGAATCTTACCTGGATACGCAGTATTTT

clone size: NA
J gene: TRBJ2-6
D gene: NA
V gene: TRBV9
CDR3 protein: CASSVGGGSGANVLTF
CDR3 DNA: TGTGCCAGCAGCGTAGGTGGGGGCTCTGGGGCCAACGTCCTGACTTTC

clone size: NA
J gene: TRBJ2-3
D gene: NA
V gene: TRBV27
CDR3 protein: CASSFQGVNTQYF
CDR3 DNA: TGTGCCAGCAGTTTTCAAGGGGTGAATACGCAGTATTTT

clone size: NA
J gene: TRBJ2-2
D gene: TRBD1
V gene: TRBV9
CDR3 protein: CASSIRQGPGELFF
CDR3 DNA: TGTGCCAGCAGCATTCGACAGGGGCCCGGGGAGCTGTTTTTT

clone size: NA
J gene: TRBJ2-2
D gene: NA
V gene: TRBV6-1
CDR3 protein: CASSEGRTGELFF
CDR3 DNA: TGTGCCAGCAGTGAGGGGAGGACCGGGGAGCTGTTTTTT

clone size: few
J gene: TRBJ2-5
D gene: TRBD2
V gene: TRBV7-2
CDR3 protein: CASAGLGETQYF
CDR3 DNA: TGTGCATCAGCGGGGCTAGGGGAGACCCAGTACTTC